The next 5 T cell receptor beta chains were all read from a single sample in a study of OX40 agonist ivuxolimab in advanced cancers. Profiled with immunoSEQ multiplex PCR; TCRdb holds only in-frame clones, not every one. The sample consists of about 73,000 clones, 90% of them appearing once. The sample consisted of CD4+ or CD8+ T cells sorted from blood, taken in a trial of the OX40 agonist ivuxolimab. The receptor set was obtained from an adult with an advanced solid tumor such as melanoma, head and neck, liver or kidney cancer.

This chain joins TRBV27 and TRBJ2-2; TRBD1 might be the D (6 bases). V was trimmed by 5 bases and J by 9 bases, leaving 16 bases between them. The CDR3 has 14 residues. Germline V gives CDR1 MNHEY, CDR2 SMNVEV (reference sequence). DNA of the CDR3: TGTGCCAGCAGTCCCGGACAGAGGTGGAGGGAGCTGTTTTTT. It yields the protein CASSPGQRWRELFF.

This chain links TRBV29-1 with TRBJ2-2, with D perhaps matching TRBD1 or TRBD2 (5 bases each). CDR1 SQVTM and CDR2 ANQGSEA come from the germline V gene. The V end lost 6 bases, the J end lost 5 bases, and 16 bases lay between the germline ends. The CDR3 is 14 residues long. The DNA of the CDR3 is TGCAGCGTCTCCAGGGCGCCGGGGACCGGGGAGCTGTTTTTT. It translates to CSVSRAPGTGELFF.

The chain has TRBV11-2 and TRBJ2-7, with D perhaps given as TRBD1 or TRBD2 (6 bases each). Trimming cost V 7 bases and J 5 bases, with 15 bases left between them. The germline V gene has CDR1 SGHAT and CDR2 FQNNGV. This CDR3 region has 13 residues. The CDR3 region has the DNA TGTGCCAGCACCCATGTCGGGGGCGACGAGCAGTACTTC. This gives the protein CASTHVGGDEQYF. Filled out from reference TRBV11-2 and TRBJ2-7, the complete variable domain reads EAGVAQSPRYKIIEKRQSVAFWCNPISGHATLYWYQQILGQGPKLLIQFQNNGVVDDSQLPKDRFSAERLKGVDSTLKIQPAKLEDSAVYLCASTHVGGDEQYFGPGTRLTVT.

V and J are TRBV27 and TRBJ2-3; a possible D gene is TRBD2 (6 bases). V shed 2 bases and J shed 3 bases, with 6 bases lying between them. Germline-derived CDR1 and CDR2 are MNHEY and SMNVEV (reference sequence). This CDR3 region has 13 residues. The CDR3 spells CASSLGGTDTQYF. The CDR3 DNA follows: TGTGCCAGCAGTTTAGGGGGGACAGATACGCAGTATTTT.

This clone showed up just once. This chain links TRBV4-1 with TRBJ2-1, with 9 positions matching TRBD2. The CDR3 loop spans 14 amino acids. Germline V gene lookup returns CDR1 MGHRA and CDR2 YSYEKL. V gave up 2 bases and J gave up 5 bases; unmatched junction bases: 1. The CDR3 loop reads CASSQLAGNNEQFF. CDR3 DNA sequence: TGCGCCAGCAGCCAACTAGCGGGAAACAATGAGCAGTTCTTC.